Following are 27 T cell receptor beta chains from one sample sequenced in a study of blood T cell repertoires in COVID-19. Repertoires were generated with immunoSEQ multiplex PCR, while TCRdb's copy carries only in-frame clones and drops some. The sample carries about 210,000 clones, around four fifths recorded once. The specimen sequenced was peripheral blood. The receptors stem from a woman aged 45-65 years with active or convalescent COVID-19.

This clone was detected a few times. The chain links TRBV6-4 to TRBJ1-5; D is perhaps TRBD1 (5 bases). Germline CDR1 MRHNA, CDR2 SNTAGT. V gave up 6 bases and J gave up 1 base, with 13 bases separating them. This CDR3 spans 15 amino acids. The chain's CDR3 is CASSPGGESNQPQHF. For the CDR3, the DNA is TGTGCCAGCAGCCCGGGGGGAGAAAGCAATCAGCCCCAGCATTTT.

The DNA for the CDR3 is TGTGCCTGCCGGGGGGATCCTAATGAAAAACTGTTTTTT. Translation gives CACRGDPNEKLFF. V and J are TRBV28 and TRBJ1-4; possible D gene TRBD1, 5 bases. Germline CDR1 and CDR2: MDHEN and SYDVKM. This CDR3 spans 13 amino acids. Trimming took 11 bases from V and 3 from J, leaving 13 bases between them.

This chain joins TRBV9 and TRBJ2-7; 7 bases agree with TRBD1. The CDR3 sequence is 16 residues long. Unmatched junction bases numbered 9, after V lost 0 bases and J lost 3 bases. CDR1 and CDR2 (germline): SGDLS, YYNGEE. This CDR3 reads CASSVASGQDLYEQYF. The CDR3, as DNA: TGTGCCAGCAGCGTAGCATCTGGACAGGACCTCTACGAGCAGTACTTC. Full variable domain (remainder filled in from reference TRBV9 and TRBJ2-7): DSGVTQTPKHLITATGQRVTLRCSPRSGDLSVYWYQQSLDQGLQFLIQYYNGEERAKGNILERFSAQQFPDLHSELNLSSLELGDSALYFCASSVASGQDLYEQYFGPGTRLTVT.

The chain is built from TRBV24-1 and TRBJ2-1, with a possible D match to TRBD1 (6 bases). The ends were cut back, 4 bases at V and 4 bases at J, with 16 bases in the middle. The CDR3 is 16 residues long. Germline CDR1 reads KGHDR; CDR2 reads SFDVKD. The chain's CDR3 is CATSDRTRGGYNEQFF. CDR3 nucleotide sequence: TGTGCCACCAGTGACCGGACTCGAGGGGGTTACAATGAGCAGTTCTTC.

This clone occurred a few times. The chain is built from TRBV5-4 and TRBJ1-2; 10 bases are a match to TRBD1. The V gene's germline CDR1 is SGHNT and CDR2 YYREEE (reference sequence). V was clipped by 4 bases and J by 14 bases; unmatched bases: 8. The CDR3 length is 12 residues. The DNA for the CDR3 is TGTGCCAGCAGCCCCCCAGGGACAGGGGAAACCTTC. Translated: CASSPPGTGETF.

This clone was found a few times. This chain joins TRBV6-5 and TRBJ1-2, with D uncertain. Germline CDR1 MNHEY, CDR2 SVGAGI. Trimming took 2 bases from V and 2 from J, leaving 12 bases between them. This CDR3 is 15 amino acids long. The DNA of the CDR3 is TGTGCCAGCAGTTACGTGTCAGGCCCGAACTATGGCTACACCTTC. Protein product: CASSYVSGPNYGYTF.

V is TRBV19 and J is TRBJ1-5; D perhaps matches TRBD1 (5 bases). Germline V gives CDR1 LNHDA, CDR2 SQIVND (reference sequence). The ends were cut back, 7 bases at V and 2 bases at J, with 12 bases in the middle. This CDR3 spans 14 amino acids. The CDR3 spells CASNPQQGNQPQHF. As DNA, the CDR3 is TGTGCCAGTAATCCCCAACAGGGCAATCAGCCCCAGCATTTT.

The table lists this clone with a count of one. The chain uses TRBV3-1 (or the pseudogene TRBV3-2) and TRBJ2-5; no definite D call. The length of the CDR3 is 14 residues. Germline assignment: CDR1 LGHDT and CDR2 YNNKEL (reference sequence). Trimming cost V 4 bases and J 3 bases, with 12 bases left between them. CDR3 sequence: CASSPLGAEETQYF. DNA for the CDR3: TGTGCCAGCAGCCCCTTGGGCGCCGAAGAGACCCAGTACTTC.

The rearrangement joins TRBV7-6 to TRBJ2-3, with TRBD2 identical over 7 bases. J gave up 2 bases and V 5 bases, and 4 bases lay outside the gene matches. The CDR3 spans 14 residues. Per the germline V gene, CDR1 is SGHVS and CDR2 is FNYEAQ. The CDR3 sequence: CASSGGRATDTQYF. The CDR3 coding sequence is TGTGCCAGCAGCGGAGGGAGGGCCACAGATACGCAGTATTTT.

The rearrangement links TRBV3-1 (or the pseudogene TRBV3-2) to TRBJ1-2; D is ambiguous. Germline assignment: CDR1 LGHDT and CDR2 YNNKEL (reference sequence). This CDR3 comprises 13 residues. V dropped 4 bases and J dropped 7 bases, with 13 bases sitting between them. CDR3 in amino acids: CASSPQTRGGYTF. DNA of the CDR3: TGTGCCAGCAGCCCCCAAACTCGGGGTGGCTACACCTTC.

The chain employs TRBV5-4 and TRBJ2-5; D possibly corresponds to TRBD1 (6 bases). V dropped 0 bases and J dropped 5 bases, with 11 bases sitting between them. CDR3 length: 14 amino acids. Germline V gene sequence: CDR1 SGHNT, CDR2 YYREEE (reference sequence). CDR3 loop: CASSLEQGGETQYF. In DNA, the CDR3 is TGTGCCAGCAGCTTGGAACAGGGTGGGGAGACCCAGTACTTC.

This clone was found once. This sequence joins TRBV19 and TRBJ1-2, with 7 bases identical to TRBD1. After removal of 7 bases from V and 7 bases from J, the junction contained 6 bases not matched to a gene. Germline CDR1 reads LNHDA; CDR2 reads SQIVND (reference sequence). The CDR3 length is 12 residues. In nucleotides, the CDR3 is TGTGCCAGTAAAAGGGACAGTCTTGGCTACACCTTC. Protein sequence: CASKRDSLGYTF.

The rearrangement uses TRBV6-1 and TRBJ1-1; tentative D call: TRBD1 (6 bases). CDR1 and CDR2 from the germline V gene are MNHNS and SASEGT. V gave up 7 bases and J gave up 5 bases, with 14 bases separating them. This CDR3 contains 13 residues. The CDR3 DNA is TGTGCCAGCAATCCAGGGGTAAAGACTGAAGCTTTCTTT. As protein: CASNPGVKTEAFF.

The chain uses TRBV2 and TRBJ2-1, with 9 bases lining up with TRBD1. Germline values: CDR1 SNHLY, CDR2 FYNNEI. The CDR3 spans 15 residues. The V gene end was trimmed by 6 bases and the J gene end by 5 bases; junction bases not matched to a gene: 8. The CDR3 spells CASSLRDRVNNEQFF. DNA of the CDR3: TGTGCCAGCAGCCTCCGGGACAGGGTTAACAATGAGCAGTTCTTC.

In this sample, this clone turned up a few times. This chain's CDR3 is CASSLSPNNSPLHF. CDR3 nucleotides: TGTGCCAGCAGCTTATCCCCTAATAATTCACCCCTCCACTTT. The rearrangement uses TRBV11-2 and TRBJ1-6; D is ambiguous. The CDR3 spans 14 residues. Trimming pared 2 bases from V and 5 bases from J, leaving 7 bases between. Germline values: CDR1 SGHAT, CDR2 FQNNGV.

The chain combines TRBV28 with TRBJ1-2, with 7 bases that match TRBD1. Trimming cost V 8 bases and J 2 bases; bases outside gene matches: 8. CDR1 and CDR2 (germline): MDHEN, SYDVKM. The CDR3 has 14 amino acids. The CDR3 DNA is TGTGCCAGCGATGCGGTACAGGGGAACTATGGCTACACCTTC. Translating it yields CASDAVQGNYGYTF.

This clone has a handful of counts. The chain is built from TRBV7-8 and TRBJ2-7; D perhaps matches TRBD2 (5 bases). Trimming removed 5 bases at V and 1 base at J, with 9 bases between. The CDR3 contains 13 residues. CDR1 SGHVS and CDR2 FQNEAQ come from the germline V gene. The CDR3 DNA reads TGTGCCAGCAGCCTCCGCGGGTCCTACGAGCAGTACGTC. This gives the protein CASSLRGSYEQYV.

This clone is a singleton in its sample. The chain uses TRBV24-1 and TRBJ2-7, with unresolved D. Germline CDR1 KGHDR, CDR2 SFDVKD. V was trimmed by 9 bases and J by 6 bases, leaving 11 bases between them. The CDR3 runs 11 residues. The CDR3 region is CATPTSGEQYF. CDR3 sequence (DNA): TGTGCCACCCCTACCTCGGGCGAGCAGTACTTC.

The rearrangement links TRBV25-1 to TRBJ2-7; 9 nucleotides agree with TRBD1. Germline loops: CDR1 MGHDK, CDR2 SYGVNS. This CDR3 has 14 amino acids. Trimming at V came to 4 bases and at J to 2 bases, leaving 3 bases not matched to a gene. Here the CDR3 reads CASSGGTGTYEQYF. The CDR3 nucleotides are TGTGCCAGCAGTGGGGGGACAGGGACCTACGAGCAGTACTTC.

The V call is TRBV30, the J call TRBJ2-7, with 11 bases identical to TRBD2. The CDR3 loop spans 16 amino acids. V was pared by 1 base and J by 2 bases, with 7 bases of the junction left unmatched. Germline V gene data show CDR1 as GTSNPN and CDR2 as SVGIG (reference sequence). The CDR3 DNA is TGTGCCTGGAGTGCGGGAACTAGCGGGGGAACCTACGAGCAGTACTTC. Protein sequence: CAWSAGTSGGTYEQYF.

The CDR3 DNA reads as TGTGCCAGCAGCTTCGGACACTTTAACACTGAAGCTTTCTTT. This translates into CASSFGHFNTEAFF. The J gene is TRBJ1-1, the V gene TRBV11-2, with D maybe TRBD1 (5 bases). Trimming removed 3 bases from V and 2 bases from J, with 10 bases in between. Germline V lookup: CDR1 SGHAT, CDR2 FQNNGV. The CDR3 sequence is 14 residues long.

The chain carries TRBV30 and TRBJ1-5; TRBD1 matches at 9 bases. V shed 5 bases, J shed 6 bases, and the junction held 5 bases outside the gene matches. Germline CDR1 reads GTSNPN; CDR2 reads SVGIG (reference sequence). The CDR3 spans 13 residues. CDR3 region: CAWQGQGGQPQHF. The CDR3 region has the DNA TGTGCCTGGCAGGGACAGGGTGGTCAGCCCCAGCATTTT.

The chain combines TRBV6-5 with TRBJ2-7; D remains ambiguous. The V gene lost 6 bases and the J gene lost 0 bases, with 15 bases spanning the gap. The germline V gene has CDR1 MNHEY and CDR2 SVGAGI. CDR3 length equals 15 residues. Here the CDR3 DNA reads TGTGCCAGCAGCCGCGCGGTTACCGGCTCCTACGAGCAGTACTTC. Translation gives CASSRAVTGSYEQYF.

This clone was seen more than once but under ten times. The chain recombines TRBV24-1 with TRBJ1-1; 7 bases map to TRBD1. Germline trimming cut 4 bases from V and 8 bases from J; bases unmatched to any gene: 3. Germline values: CDR1 KGHDR, CDR2 SFDVKD. This CDR3 spans 12 amino acids. CDR3 amino acids: CATSEGDREAFF. DNA for the CDR3: TGTGCCACCAGTGAGGGGGACAGAGAAGCTTTCTTT.

The chain carries TRBV6-5 and TRBJ1-2, with D hard to call. The CDR3 consists of 15 residues. Germline values: CDR1 MNHEY, CDR2 SVGAGI. V lost 6 bases and J lost 8, with 22 bases in between. CDR3 nucleotides: TGTGCCAGCAGCCCCCCCGGCGGATGGGCGGGGGGCTACACCTTC. Encoded protein: CASSPPGGWAGGYTF.

The genes are TRBV2 and TRBJ1-2; TRBD1 is a possible D gene (6 bases). The V gene's germline CDR1 is SNHLY and CDR2 FYNNEI. CDR3 length: 13 amino acids. Trimming left V 6 bases short and J 4 bases short, with 12 bases between. The CDR3 here is CASRRQVGYGYTF. In DNA, the CDR3 is TGTGCCAGCAGACGACAGGTGGGCTATGGCTACACCTTC. Full variable domain (outside the CDR3, taken from reference TRBV2 and TRBJ1-2): EPEVTQTPSHQVTQMGQEVILRCVPISNHLYFYWYRQILGQKVEFLVSFYNNEISEKSEIFDDQFSVERPDGSNFTLKIRSTKLEDSAMYFCASRRQVGYGYTFGSGTRLTVV.

This sequence joins TRBV24-1 and TRBJ2-3, with 8 positions matching TRBD2. The CDR3 is made up of 19 amino acids. Germline V CDR1 and CDR2: KGHDR, SFDVKD. Trimming removed 1 base from V and 3 bases from J; junction bases left unmatched: 14. CDR3: CATSDFGGRPQAGTDTQYF. CDR3 nucleotide sequence: TGTGCCACCAGTGATTTTGGCGGGAGGCCTCAGGCCGGGACAGATACGCAGTATTTT.